This note documents a single TCR beta chain sequence. It has no known antigen specificity. Per-base qualities were not stored, and no clone one base away is much larger. This specimen comes from a study of blood T cell repertoires in COVID-19 (dated by TCRdb to the early 2020s). Background for the entire study: Samples from collaborators originated in the United States, Italy and Spain and spanned both the acute and convalescent phases of COVID-19. The prospective study material was composed of cDNA or gDNA derived from T cells, B-cell-depleted T cells, or PBMCs. The dataset comprised deeply sampled blood TCRbeta repertoires from subjects exposed to, actively infected with, or recovered from COVID-19. The repertoires were released in a freely available public database meant as a resource for research on the immune response to SARS-CoV-2. Samples came from the ongoing ImmuneRACE study (first 160 participants) plus 1,254 subjects from 6 global collaborators. Nearly every sample came with metadata listing a de-identified subject ID, COVID-19 status, age in years and sex. Where HLA class I and class II types were available, the types were taken from metadata supplied by the sample provider, not from assay-based typing.

Whole blood was collected in K2EDTA tubes by collaborating institutions according to the institutions' own protocols. For TCRbeta analysis, collaborators shipped samples in one of three forms: frozen whole blood, isolated PBMCs, or DNA extracted from either of those sample types. Trimming leaves V shorter by 2 bases and J shorter by 7 bases, with the junction holding 15 bases beyond the gene matches. The CDR3 runs 18 residues from the cysteine to the phenylalanine. The CDR3 DNA has 54 bases and is translated from base 1. The germline V gene sets CDR1 to SGHTA and CDR2 to FQGNSA. The paper's findings and limits, for the study overall: The amount of clinical and demographic metadata varied by source and participant and was provided uncurated.

TCRbeta CDR3 regions were amplified from genomic DNA using the immunoSEQ Assay, a bias-controlled multiplex PCR. The authors' pipeline ran thus. The number of nucleated cells in each sample was estimated from the amplification of reference gene primers within the assay. To quantify the absolute abundance of each unique TCRbeta CDR3 rearrangement, sequence reads were collapsed and filtered. For each sample, productive Simpson clonality was calculated as the square root of Simpson's diversity index across productive rearrangements. The immuneACCESS repertoire file appears here via TCRdb, limited to in-frame rearrangements. These files lack a portion of the clones; in checked studies, under half of the deficit traces to unresolved V genes, and the cause of the others is not known. Clone size and the V and J calls come from that table; the DNA yielded D and trimming. The sample records 70,000 to 90,000 clones, around 72% of which are singletons. Of the sample, just over 2.5% is held by the ten largest clones.

The TCR originated in a human donor with acute or convalescent COVID-19. The donor label of this sample is uncertain. The sequence is built from TRBV7-2 and TRBJ2-1; the junction holds 9 bases that match TRBD2. The sequencing sample was made of peripheral blood. The DNA is as follows: TGTGCCAGCAGCTTATCCCGCCTGACTAGCGGAGGGGGTAATGAGCAGTTCTTC. Its product reads: CASSLSRLTSGGGNEQFF.